These 3 T cell receptor beta chains were sequenced from one sample in a study of blood T cell repertoires in COVID-19. Using immunoSEQ multiplex PCR, the repertoire was profiled, and TCRdb retains in-frame clones only, with some absent. The table records around 250,000 clones, roughly 90% of them present only once. Material: peripheral blood. These receptors originate from a man aged 55 to 69 with acute or convalescent COVID-19.

This clone was counted between two and nine times. The V gene is TRBV5-1, the J gene TRBJ2-1; D gene unclear. V lost 2 bases to trimming and J lost 0 bases, with 12 bases between them. The CDR3 covers 16 residues. CDR1 and CDR2 from the germline V gene are SGHRS and YFSETQ. CDR3 sequence reads: CASSLMRPSSYNEQFF. CDR3 bases: TGCGCCAGCAGCTTAATGCGGCCGAGCTCCTACAATGAGCAGTTCTTC.

This sequence joins TRBV7-2 and TRBJ2-2; 10 bases map to TRBD1. The CDR3 loop spans 16 amino acids. Per the germline V gene, CDR1 is SGHTA and CDR2 is FQGNSA. Germline trimming cut 5 bases from V and 6 bases from J; bases unmatched to any gene: 9. CDR3 residues: CASSPPTGGIAGELFF. The CDR3 DNA reads TGTGCCAGCAGCCCTCCGACAGGGGGCATAGCCGGGGAGCTGTTTTTT. The whole variable domain, remainder taken from reference TRBV7-2 and TRBJ2-2, is GAGVSQSPSNKVTEKGKDVELRCDPISGHTALYWYRQSLGQGLEFLIYFQGNSAPDKSGLPSDRFSAERTGGSVSTLTIQRTQQEDSAVYLCASSPPTGGIAGELFFGEGSRLTVL.

This chain connects TRBV11-2 to TRBJ2-1, with 7 bases fitting TRBD1. This CDR3 is built from 15 residues. J was trimmed by 2 bases and V by 0 bases; bases with no gene match: 1. Per germline, CDR1 SGHAT and CDR2 FQNNGV. CDR3 sequence reads: CASSLEGGPYNEQFF. In nucleotides, the CDR3 is TGTGCCAGCAGCTTAGAAGGGGGCCCCTACAATGAGCAGTTCTTC.